This passage covers 25 T cell receptor beta chains from one sample sequenced in a study of T-cell memory formation after mild COVID-19. One entry per CDR3 protein results from TCRdb running MiXCR on the 5' RACE reads. The data show some 6,800 distinct CDR3 sequences, roughly 58% seen once. The sample comprised PBMCs or a T cell subset sorted from them (not recorded which). These receptors all stem from an adult who had mild COVID-19 (a few samples of this study predate the infection). Cell type and time point are not known.

Relative to its sample, this clonotype is medium-sized. This chain's CDR3 is CASSPGPGEQYV. CDR3 coding DNA: TGTGCCAGCAGTCCGGGGCCTGGGGAGCAGTACGTC. The chain combines TRBV28 with TRBJ2-7; tentatively, D is TRBD1 or TRBD2 (5 bases each). Deletions cut 5 bases from V and 7 bases from J, with 12 bases between. Looked up from germline, CDR1 is MDHEN and CDR2 is SYDVKM. The CDR3 covers 12 residues.

This chain uses TRBV11-2 with TRBJ2-1; D remains ambiguous. Trimming removed 0 bases from V and 9 bases from J, with 9 bases in between. There are 13 residues in the CDR3. The germline CDR1 and CDR2 sequences are SGHAT and FQNNGV. CDR3 in DNA: TGTGCCAGCAGCTTAGATAGGGAAGGTGAGCAGTTCTTC. As protein: CASSLDREGEQFF.

CDR3 coding DNA: TGTGCCAGCAGCATTGACGGGAATCAGCCCCAGCATTTT. Its protein is CASSIDGNQPQHF. This chain joins TRBV5-4 and TRBJ1-5, with D unclear. V gave up 4 bases and J gave up 4 bases, with 9 bases separating them. This CDR3 region has 13 residues. The germline CDR1 and CDR2 sequences are SGHNT and YYREEE (reference sequence).

V is TRBV7-9 and J is TRBJ2-7; 7 bases are shared with TRBD2. The CDR3 is 16 amino acids. The ends lost 2 bases at V and 0 bases at J; junction bases unmatched: 7. From germline, CDR1 is SEHNR and CDR2 FQNEAQ (reference sequence). CDR3 nucleotide sequence: TGTGCCAGCAGCTTAAGGCTAGCGGAGCTCTCCTACGAGCAGTACTTC. It encodes CASSLRLAELSYEQYF.

This clonotype occurred a few times. V gene TRBV7-8 combines with J gene TRBJ2-3, with 7 nucleotides matching TRBD2. Germline V CDR1 and CDR2: SGHVS, FQNEAQ. The CDR3 consists of 15 residues. The ends lost 5 bases at V and 3 bases at J; junction bases unmatched: 8. The CDR3 loop is CASSPRNSGTDTQYF. The CDR3 nucleotides read TGTGCCAGCAGCCCCAGAAATAGCGGGACAGATACGCAGTATTTT.

This chain uses TRBV4-2 with TRBJ2-3, with TRBD2 identical over 12 bases. The CDR3 has 19 amino acids. V was pared by 0 bases and J by 1 base, with 8 bases of the junction left unmatched. Germline V gene data show CDR1 as LGHNA and CDR2 as YNFKEQ. CDR3 coding DNA: TGTGCCAGCAGCCAAGAGTGGCTAGCGGGGGGGCATCGCACAGATACGCAGTATTTT. Its protein is CASSQEWLAGGHRTDTQYF.

This rearrangement joins TRBV7-9 to TRBJ2-1; 12 nucleotides line up with TRBD2. Germline lookup yields CDR1 SEHNR and CDR2 FQNEAQ (reference sequence). V was pared by 2 bases and J by 5 bases, with 1 base of the junction left unmatched. The CDR3 has 15 amino acids. CDR3 region: CASSLTSGGHNEQFF. CDR3 DNA sequence: TGTGCCAGCAGCTTAACTAGCGGGGGGCACAATGAGCAGTTCTTC.

The chain uses TRBV7-9 and TRBJ2-7; D is uncertain. The CDR3 loop spans 13 amino acids. V lost 5 bases and J lost 0, with 8 bases in between. Per germline, CDR1 SEHNR and CDR2 FQNEAQ (reference sequence). DNA for the CDR3: TGTGCCAGCAGCCGGACGGACTCCTACGAGCAGTACGTC. As protein: CASSRTDSYEQYV.

To note about this clonotype: The junction departs from germline at one end; a sequencing error may be responsible. The V gene is TRBV6-2 or TRBV6-3, the J gene TRBJ1-4; D is undetermined. The CDR3 is made up of 12 amino acids. The germline V gene encodes CDR1 MNHEY and CDR2 SVGEGT. The chain's CDR3 is CASTNPGSSGAF. As DNA, the CDR3 is TGTGCCAGCACTAACCCAGGATCGTCCGGAGCCTTT.

The CDR3 spells CASSQDQETQYF. CDR3 DNA sequence: TGCGCCAGCAGTCAGGACCAAGAGACCCAGTACTTC. V gene TRBV5-1 combines with J gene TRBJ2-5, with unresolved D. The CDR3 loop spans 12 amino acids. Germline V lookup: CDR1 SGHRS, CDR2 YFSETQ. The V gene lost 5 bases and the J gene lost 0 bases, with 5 bases spanning the gap.

There are many counts of this clonotype. The chain couples TRBV18 to TRBJ1-2; tentative D call: TRBD1 (5 bases). CDR3 length: 15 residues. The V gene's germline CDR1 is KGHSH and CDR2 LQKENI. V lost 3 bases to trimming and J lost 5 bases, with 16 bases between them. The chain's CDR3 is CASSPLTRGWYGYTF. The CDR3 DNA is TGTGCCAGCTCACCCCTGACCCGGGGCTGGTATGGCTACACCTTC.

The J gene is TRBJ2-7, the V gene TRBV6-4; 7 nucleotides line up with TRBD1. The junction had 6 bases not matched to a gene; V was cut back by 0 bases and J by 4 bases. The CDR3 extends over 15 amino acids. The germline V gene encodes CDR1 MRHNA and CDR2 SNTAGT. The CDR3 DNA sequence: TGTGCCAGCAGTGACTCGTGTCAGGGGGTATACGAGCAGTACGTC. Its protein is CASSDSCQGVYEQYV.

This clonotype is deemed medium-sized (0.01 to 0.1%). The chain uses TRBV4-1 and TRBJ2-2; D assignment may be TRBD1 or TRBD2 (7 bases each). CDR3 length equals 15 residues. Trimming shortened V by 2 bases and J by 7 bases, and 14 bases separated the two germline ends. CDR1 and CDR2 from the germline V gene are MGHRA and YSYEKL. CDR3 protein: CASSQLQGRDGELFF. CDR3 sequence (DNA): TGCGCCAGCAGCCAACTACAGGGGAGGGACGGGGAGCTGTTTTTT.

The gene calls are TRBV7-9 and TRBJ2-3; 7 bases line up with TRBD2. The CDR3 runs 16 residues. Per the germline V gene, CDR1 is SEHNR and CDR2 is FQNEAQ (reference sequence). Germline trimming cut 7 bases from V and 1 base from J; bases unmatched to any gene: 11. The CDR3 spells CASIFESGGGTDTQYF. CDR3 DNA sequence: TGTGCCAGCATCTTCGAGTCGGGAGGCGGCACAGATACGCAGTATTTT.

The chain employs TRBV5-1 and TRBJ2-2; D not resolved. V gave up 3 bases and J gave up 6 bases, with 3 bases separating them. This CDR3 region has 11 residues. CDR1 is SGHRS and CDR2 is YFSETQ in the germline V gene. This CDR3 reads CASSSSGELFF. The CDR3 nucleotides are TGCGCCAGCAGCTCATCCGGGGAGCTGTTTTTT.

In this sample, this clonotype turned up many times. J is TRBJ1-6 and V is TRBV28; D may be TRBD1 (6 bases). The CDR3 loop spans 21 amino acids. V lost 4 bases and J 3 bases, leaving 28 bases between the germline ends. Per the germline V gene, CDR1 is MDHEN and CDR2 is SYDVKM. Here the CDR3 reads CASSSPPGHGPADGYNSPLHF. CDR3 sequence (DNA): TGTGCCAGCAGTTCACCCCCGGGACACGGCCCCGCTGATGGCTATAATTCACCCCTCCACTTT.

The chain carries TRBV11-2 and TRBJ2-4; tentatively, D is TRBD2 (5 bases). Trimming took off 4 bases at V and 7 bases at J, with 8 bases between the two ends. Germline V CDR1 and CDR2: SGHAT, FQNNGV. This CDR3 region has 12 residues. The CDR3 region has the DNA TGTGCCAGCAGCTCTACGGGGAACATTCAGTACTTC. Its translation is CASSSTGNIQYF.

The chain is built from TRBV12-3 or TRBV12-4 and TRBJ2-2; D remains unclear. V gave up 6 bases and J gave up 4 bases, with 9 bases separating them. The CDR3 length is 13 residues. The CDR3 sequence: CASRRMATGELFF. As DNA, the CDR3 is TGTGCCAGCAGGCGGATGGCCACCGGGGAGCTGTTTTTT.

This clonotype is labeled as medium-sized. The chain employs TRBV11-2 and TRBJ2-7, with TRBD2 identical over 8 bases. V lost 5 bases, J lost 3 bases, and 6 bases stayed unmatched. Germline V gene lookup returns CDR1 SGHAT and CDR2 FQNNGV. The CDR3 covers 14 residues. CDR3 sequence: CASSPGGHDYEQYF. The CDR3, as DNA: TGTGCCAGCAGCCCGGGGGGGCATGACTACGAGCAGTACTTC. Complete variable domain (other parts from reference TRBV11-2 and TRBJ2-7): EAGVAQSPRYKIIEKRQSVAFWCNPISGHATLYWYQQILGQGPKLLIQFQNNGVVDDSQLPKDRFSAERLKGVDSTLKIQPAKLEDSAVYLCASSPGGHDYEQYFGPGTRLTVT.

This sequence joins TRBV7-2 and TRBJ2-1; tentatively, D is TRBD1 (5 bases). Germline CDR1 is SGHTA and CDR2 is FQGNSA. V lost 5 bases and J 9 bases, leaving 20 bases between the germline ends. This CDR3 is built from 15 residues. The CDR3 protein is CASSPPPRGYGEQFF. The CDR3, as DNA: TGTGCCAGCAGCCCCCCACCTAGGGGCTACGGTGAGCAGTTCTTC. The variable domain in full, with the rest retrieved from reference TRBV7-2 and TRBJ2-1, is GAGVSQSPSNKVTEKGKDVELRCDPISGHTALYWYRQSLGQGLEFLIYFQGNSAPDKSGLPSDRFSAERTGGSVSTLTIQRTQQEDSAVYLCASSPPPRGYGEQFFGPGTRLTVL.

By share, this clonotype ranks as medium-sized. The chain couples TRBV11-2 to TRBJ1-3; no clear D. Germline-derived CDR1 and CDR2 are SGHAT and FQNNGV. V was clipped by 1 base and J by 0 bases, with 7 bases between them. The CDR3 is 15 residues long. The CDR3 spells CASSLARSSGNTIYF. The CDR3 DNA follows: TGTGCCAGCAGCTTAGCGCGTAGCTCTGGAAACACCATATATTTT.

V usage is TRBV6-6 and J usage is TRBJ2-7, with unresolved D. Trimming took 7 bases from V and 3 from J, leaving 16 bases between them. CDR1 is MNHNY and CDR2 is SVGAGI in the germline V gene (reference sequence). There are 14 residues in the CDR3. The CDR3 nucleotides are TGTGCCAGCACGGAAATAGAGGTGAACTACGAGCAGTACTTC. Encoded protein: CASTEIEVNYEQYF.

This clonotype was observed once. The chain has TRBV5-1 and TRBJ1-1; TRBD1 matches 8 bases. This CDR3 region has 16 residues. J lost 4 bases, V lost 4 bases, and 12 bases had no gene match. The germline V gene has CDR1 SGHRS and CDR2 YFSETQ. The CDR3 loop is CASSPQISGGGTEAFF. The CDR3 DNA follows: TGCGCCAGCAGCCCCCAAATTTCAGGGGGCGGCACTGAAGCTTTCTTT.

This clonotype occurred many times. The chain combines TRBV7-8 with TRBJ2-2, with 11 bases identical to TRBD2. The CDR3 has 17 residues. With 1 base clipped from V and 4 bases from J, the junction kept 5 bases outside the gene matches. Germline loops: CDR1 SGHVS, CDR2 FQNEAQ. The DNA for the CDR3 is TGTGCCAGCAGCTTAGTTAGACTAGCGGGGAGCACCGGGGAGCTGTTTTTT. Encoded protein: CASSLVRLAGSTGELFF.

The chain joins TRBV29-1 to TRBJ2-7; TRBD1 is a possible D gene (6 bases). V was shortened by 7 bases and J by 0 bases, with 13 bases between the two germline ends. The CDR3 runs to 13 residues. Germline V CDR1 and CDR2: SQVTM, ANQGSEA. DNA for the CDR3: TGCAGCGCCGAATTACAGGGCTCCTACGAGCAGTACTTC. It encodes CSAELQGSYEQYF.